The 12 T cell receptor beta chains in this list originate from one sample, sequenced in a study of blood T cell repertoires in COVID-19. Sequencing was performed with immunoSEQ multiplex PCR; in TCRdb, only in-frame clones are kept and a portion is missing. This table holds about 180,000 clones, around 82% found once. Specimen: PBMCs or T cells enriched from blood (not recorded which). These receptors all come from a man in his sixties who had recovered from COVID-19.

The chain uses TRBV11-2 and TRBJ2-1; maybe TRBD2 (5 bases). CDR1 SGHAT and CDR2 FQNNGV come from the germline V gene. This CDR3 region has 12 residues. V gave up 5 bases and J gave up 10 bases, with 12 bases separating them. Written as DNA, the CDR3 is TGTGCCAGCAGCCTCATTTCTAGCGAGCAGTTCTTC. It codes for CASSLISSEQFF.

The chain links TRBV7-9 to TRBJ2-7; D possibly corresponds to TRBD1 (5 bases). The germline V and J ends were trimmed by 5 bases and 2 bases, with 13 bases remaining between them. Germline-derived CDR1 and CDR2 are SEHNR and FQNEAQ (reference sequence). This CDR3 region has 14 residues. The CDR3 DNA follows: TGTGCCAGCAGCCCAGCCCAGGGTCCCTACGAGCAGTACTTC. Amino acids: CASSPAQGPYEQYF.

There are a few counts of this clone. The CDR3: CASSWEGDRRMGNTIYF. The CDR3 DNA follows: TGTGCCAGCAGTTGGGAGGGGGACAGGCGAATGGGAAACACCATATATTTT. V usage is TRBV7-2 and J usage is TRBJ1-3, with 8 positions matching TRBD1. CDR1 is SGHTA and CDR2 is FQGNSA in the germline V gene. CDR3 length equals 17 residues. The V gene end was trimmed by 6 bases and the J gene end by 4 bases; junction bases not matched to a gene: 14.

The CDR3 DNA sequence: TGTGCCAGCAGCCCAGGGCCGTTACAAGAGACCCAGTACTTC. Protein product: CASSPGPLQETQYF. V and J are TRBV11-3 and TRBJ2-5, with D tentatively TRBD1 (5 bases). Trimming left V 5 bases short and J 2 bases short, with 12 bases between. The CDR3 runs 14 residues. Germline V gives CDR1 SGHNT, CDR2 YENEEA.

V and J are TRBV28 and TRBJ1-5; no clear D. CDR3 size: 15 residues. From germline, CDR1 is MDHEN and CDR2 SYDVKM. The ends were cut back, 1 base at V and 0 bases at J, with 7 bases in the middle. The CDR3 is CASSLSGNSNQPQHF. The CDR3 nucleotides read TGTGCCAGCAGTTTATCGGGTAATAGCAATCAGCCCCAGCATTTT. Variable domain in full (rest from reference TRBV28 and TRBJ1-5): DVKVTQSSRYLVKRTGEKVFLECVQDMDHENMFWYRQDPGLGLRLIYFSYDVKMKEKGDIPEGYSVSREKKERFSLILESASTNQTSMYLCASSLSGNSNQPQHFGDGTRLSIL.

The genes are TRBV6-5 and TRBJ2-2; D remains ambiguous. The germline V gene has CDR1 MNHEY and CDR2 SVGAGI. The CDR3 is 15 amino acids. Trimming left V 1 base short and J 1 base short, with 7 bases between. The CDR3 loop is CASSYFRGNTGELFF. As DNA, the CDR3 is TGTGCCAGCAGTTACTTTCGCGGGAACACCGGGGAGCTGTTTTTT.

A few counts support this clone. The genes are TRBV7-9 and TRBJ2-7; 9 nucleotides agree with TRBD2. This CDR3 spans 14 amino acids. V dropped 1 base and J dropped 3; count of bases not matched to a gene: 1. The germline V gene encodes CDR1 SEHNR and CDR2 FQNEAQ (reference sequence). Here the CDR3 DNA reads TGTGCCAGCAGCTTAGTGACTAGCGGCTACGAGCAGTACTTC. This translates into CASSLVTSGYEQYF. Complete variable domain (other parts from reference TRBV7-9 and TRBJ2-7): DTGVSQNPRHKITKRGQNVTFRCDPISEHNRLYWYRQTLGQGPEFLTYFQNEAQLEKSRLLSDRFSAERPKGSFSTLEIQRTEQGDSAMYLCASSLVTSGYEQYFGPGTRLTVT.

The rearrangement links TRBV7-9 to TRBJ2-2, with D hard to call. This CDR3 is built from 13 residues. From germline, CDR1 is SEHNR and CDR2 FQNEAQ (reference sequence). V lost 8 bases and J lost 0, with 7 bases in between. The CDR3 loop reads CASGLTNTGELFF. In nucleotides, the CDR3 is TGTGCCAGCGGGCTGACGAACACCGGGGAGCTGTTTTTT.

The chain links TRBV29-1 to TRBJ2-3, with a possible D match to TRBD2 (6 bases). Germline V lookup: CDR1 SQVTM, CDR2 ANQGSEA. V was clipped by 7 bases and J by 7 bases, with 18 bases between them. The CDR3 contains 13 residues. This CDR3 is CSAPYSSVNTQYF. For the CDR3, the DNA is TGCAGCGCCCCGTATTCTAGCGTTAATACGCAGTATTTT.

This clone was counted a single time. The V call is TRBV9, the J call TRBJ2-2; D is possibly TRBD2 (6 bases). The CDR3 is made up of 15 amino acids. The germline V gene encodes CDR1 SGDLS and CDR2 YYNGEE. The V end lost 0 bases, the J end lost 5 bases, and 11 bases lay between the germline ends. The CDR3 nucleotides read TGTGCCAGCAGCGTAGCCGGGAGTCGGACCGGGGAGCTGTTTTTT. It yields the protein CASSVAGSRTGELFF.

This clone was counted a few times. The gene calls are TRBV5-1 and TRBJ1-5; 7 positions match TRBD1. CDR1 SGHRS and CDR2 YFSETQ come from the germline V gene. The CDR3 runs 15 residues. Losses at the gene ends were 4 bases for V and 0 bases for J; bases not matched to a gene: 4. CDR3 residues: CASSTGTDSNQPQHF. Here the CDR3 DNA reads TGCGCCAGCAGCACCGGGACAGATAGCAATCAGCCCCAGCATTTT.

V gene TRBV30 combines with J gene TRBJ1-1; D is unclear. This CDR3 has 12 residues. The germline CDR1 and CDR2 sequences are GTSNPN and SVGIG (reference sequence). V was clipped by 0 bases and J by 11 bases, with 13 bases between them. The CDR3 spells CAWSVSAVAAFF. The DNA of the CDR3 is TGTGCCTGGAGTGTATCGGCAGTAGCCGCTTTCTTT.